What follows is one T cell receptor beta chain and its context. What it binds is not known. Two oligonucleotides, mixed equimolar, formed the beta constant-region primer covering TRBC1 and TRBC2. TCRdb recomputed calls from the UMI-ligation and nested PCR reads with MiXCR, one row per CDR3 protein. This table has 120,000 to 150,000 distinct CDR3 sequences, 17% appearing once. Germline-derived CDR1 and CDR2 are MNHEY and SVGEGT. This CDR3 is built from 14 residues. Trimming removed 6 bases from V and 7 bases from J, with 18 bases in between. The sample belongs to a study of naive and memory T cell subsets. Study-level results: RNA-based TCR counts may shift with T cell activation and differentiation. Naive and memory repertoire findings lacked a ground truth for validation. The power law exponent of TCR abundance differed between naive and memory cells.

CD8 T cells were positively selected from what remained after CD4 positive selection. This TCR was recovered from a human donor in good health. Sequenced sample: naive CD4+ T cells from blood. The chain recombines TRBV6-2 or TRBV6-3 with TRBJ1-1, with D unresolved. This chain's CDR3 is CASRSGSGPREAFF. The CDR3 DNA is TGTGCCAGCAGGTCGGGGAGTGGCCCCCGTGAAGCTTTCTTT.